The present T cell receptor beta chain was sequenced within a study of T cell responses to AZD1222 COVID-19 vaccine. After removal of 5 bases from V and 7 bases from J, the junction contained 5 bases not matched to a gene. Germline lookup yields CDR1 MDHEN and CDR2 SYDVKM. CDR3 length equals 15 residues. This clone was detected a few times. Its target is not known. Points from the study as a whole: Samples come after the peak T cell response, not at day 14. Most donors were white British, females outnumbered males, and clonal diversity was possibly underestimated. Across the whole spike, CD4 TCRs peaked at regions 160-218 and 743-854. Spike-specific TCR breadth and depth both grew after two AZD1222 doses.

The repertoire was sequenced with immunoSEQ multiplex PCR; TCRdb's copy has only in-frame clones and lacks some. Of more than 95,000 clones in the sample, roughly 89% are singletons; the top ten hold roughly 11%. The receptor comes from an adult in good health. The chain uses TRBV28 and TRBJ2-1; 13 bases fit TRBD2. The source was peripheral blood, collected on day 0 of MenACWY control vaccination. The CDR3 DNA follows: TGTGCCAGCAGTCCCGGGACTAGCGGGAAGAATGAGCAGTTCTTC. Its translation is CASSPGTSGKNEQFF.